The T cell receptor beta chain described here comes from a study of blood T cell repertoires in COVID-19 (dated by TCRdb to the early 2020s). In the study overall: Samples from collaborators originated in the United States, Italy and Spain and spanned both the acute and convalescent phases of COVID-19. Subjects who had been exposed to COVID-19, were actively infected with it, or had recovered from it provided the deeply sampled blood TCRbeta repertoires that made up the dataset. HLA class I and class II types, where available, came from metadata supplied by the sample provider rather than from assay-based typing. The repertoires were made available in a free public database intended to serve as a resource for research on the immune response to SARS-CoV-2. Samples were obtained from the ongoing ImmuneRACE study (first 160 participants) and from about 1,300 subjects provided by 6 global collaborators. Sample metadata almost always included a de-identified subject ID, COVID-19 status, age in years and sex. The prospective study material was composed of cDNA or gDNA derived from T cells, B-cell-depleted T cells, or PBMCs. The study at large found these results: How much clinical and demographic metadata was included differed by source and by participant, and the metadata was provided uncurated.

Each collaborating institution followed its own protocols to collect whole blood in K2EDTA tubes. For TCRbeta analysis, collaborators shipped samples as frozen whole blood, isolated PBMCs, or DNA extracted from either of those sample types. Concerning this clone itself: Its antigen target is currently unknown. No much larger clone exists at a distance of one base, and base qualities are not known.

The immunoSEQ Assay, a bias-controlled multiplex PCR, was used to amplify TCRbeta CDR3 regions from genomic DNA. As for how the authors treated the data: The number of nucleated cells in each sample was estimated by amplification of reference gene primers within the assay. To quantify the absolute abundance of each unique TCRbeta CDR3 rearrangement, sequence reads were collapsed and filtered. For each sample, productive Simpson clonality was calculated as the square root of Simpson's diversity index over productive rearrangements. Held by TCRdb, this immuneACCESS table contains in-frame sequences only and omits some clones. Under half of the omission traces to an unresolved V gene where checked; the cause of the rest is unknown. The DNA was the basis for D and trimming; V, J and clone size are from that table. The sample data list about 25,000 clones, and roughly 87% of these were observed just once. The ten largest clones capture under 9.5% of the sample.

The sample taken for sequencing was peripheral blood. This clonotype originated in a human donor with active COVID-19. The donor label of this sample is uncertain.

The CDR3 has the sequence CASSRDSRYEQYF. The bases are TGTGCCAGCAGTAGGGACAGCCGCTACGAGCAGTACTTC. Recombination connected TRBV7-9 to TRBJ2-7; 7 bases in between match TRBD1. Unmatched junction bases come to 5, with V trimmed by 6 bases and J by 3 bases. From its cysteine to its phenylalanine, the CDR3 spans 13 amino acids. Just the 39-base CDR3 DNA is kept, in frame starting at base 1. CDR1 SEHNR and CDR2 FQNEAQ were looked up in the germline V gene (reference sequence).